A selection of T cell receptor beta chains follows, all from one sample in a study of metastatic and nonmetastatic thyroid tumors. TCRdb re-called the PCR reads with MiXCR. The data contain under 60,000 clones, around 20% of them singletons. The specimen was blood. The receptors come from a male donor with papillary thyroid cancer or a benign thyroid nodule (not recorded which). Some clones in this sample may be carry-over from other donors' samples. The conserved cysteine and the conserved F or W are not part of the CDR3 here. Not every row has a clone size; where given, it reads once, few, many or a size class.

CDR3: ASMKTEGVGNQPQH; size: -; V: TRBV6-1
CDR3: AISESIGAHYGYT; size: few; V: TRBV10-3
CDR3: ASSPLAGGWYEQY; size: many; V: TRBV4-1
CDR3: SASASGETGELF; size: -; V: TRBV20-1
CDR3: ASSLGPLSQDLSYEQY; size: -; V: TRBV4-1
CDR3: ASSSPLGAGTDTQY; size: -; V: TRBV11-1
CDR3: ASSEGGGNVQETQY; size: -; V: TRBV6-1
CDR3: ASSMLLGTAPHEQY; size: many; V: TRBV27
CDR3: VSRRTGGIDETQY; size: -; V: TRBV2
CDR3: AWNGDVGEKLF; size: -; V: TRBV30
CDR3: ASSWTAPNTGELF; size: few; V: TRBV27
CDR3: ASSLAQGWEQPQH; size: many; V: TRBV12-3/TRBV12-4
CDR3: ASSLTSDNEQF; size: many; V: TRBV5-4
CDR3: ASSFTLSGSSYNEQF; size: once; V: TRBV11-1
CDR3: ASSNSGGSDTQY; size: many; V: TRBV5-8
CDR3: ASSAGTGGAEQY; size: many; V: TRBV6-4
CDR3: ASSRTGTNTGELF; size: many; V: TRBV7-9
CDR3: ASSTIGETQY; size: many; V: TRBV7-9
CDR3: ASRRTGRPEQY; size: -; V: TRBV6-2/TRBV6-3
CDR3: ASSLGQRGGYT; size: once; V: TRBV7-8
CDR3: ASSLPGGLVGYT; size: many; V: TRBV28
CDR3: ASSLAGGYGANVLT; size: many; V: TRBV19